This T cell receptor beta chain comes out of a study of shared clonotypes between healthy human individuals. The wider study: CD4 naive cells filled three plates per donor, CD4 memory three, CD8 naive two and CD8 memory one.

Trimming pared 7 bases from V and 5 bases from J, leaving 15 bases between. The CDR3 runs to 13 residues. Germline V gives CDR1 SNHLY, CDR2 FYNNEI. TCRdb's table, derived via immunoSEQ multiplex PCR, lists solely in-frame clones and lacks some. The sample records about 1.5 million clones, around 98% being singletons. This TCR was recovered from a man younger than 40 in good health. V is TRBV2 and J is TRBJ2-7; perhaps D is TRBD1 or TRBD2 (5 bases each). The sequenced sample was naive CD4+ T cells sorted from blood. Subset noted: CD45RA+ positively selected. CDR3: CASKKRPGHEQYF. The CDR3 DNA is TGTGCCAGCAAGAAGCGGCCGGGGCACGAGCAGTACTTC.